These T cell receptor beta chains were read from a single sample in a study of stem cell transplantation in POMP-related autoinflammatory disease. Clones were read by immunoSEQ multiplex PCR, and TCRdb kept only the in-frame ones, dropping some. The repertoire consists of more than 8,500 clones, with about 76% occurring once and the leading ten covering approximately 4.4%. Specimen: CD4+ T cells from PBMCs, collected after stem cell transplantation. These receptors all come from a human patient with POMP-related autoinflammation and immune dysregulation (PRAID). Some of the T cells might come from the graft donor. Each CDR3 is given without its conserved first and last residue. Fields, in order: J gene, V gene, CDR3 protein.

TRBJ1-4 | TRBV29-1 | SVEWASPNEKLF
TRBJ2-2 | TRBV3-1/TRBV3-2 | ASSPPGQGGTGELF
TRBJ2-5 | TRBV14 | ASSQTGGSPGTQY
TRBJ2-7 | TRBV5-1 | ASTNPSGSYEQY
TRBJ2-4 | TRBV5-1 | ASRDLDLAKNIQY
TRBJ2-7 | TRBV6-6 | ASSYPGSGIYEQY
TRBJ2-6 | TRBV19 | ASSRGLSGANVLT
TRBJ1-4 | TRBV30 | AWNDGTGRNEKLF
TRBJ2-2 | TRBV5-1 | ASSLEGGRTGELF
TRBJ1-2 | TRBV11-2 | ASSSGRNNYGYT
TRBJ2-7 | TRBV6-5 | ASRLSRSSYEQY
TRBJ2-1 | TRBV3-1/TRBV3-2 | ASSQVVTSGQF
TRBJ1-1 | TRBV7-2 | ASSSRSADRGAF
TRBJ2-7 | TRBV6-4 | ASSDGPGTGCFDSYEQY
TRBJ2-5 | TRBV7-9 | ASSLRFQGAPGTQY
TRBJ2-6 | TRBV19 | ASRGGSSGANVLT
TRBJ2-3 | TRBV3-1/TRBV3-2 | ASSLNPGQGPADTQY
TRBJ2-1 | TRBV10-3 | ATRGLAGGTYNEQF
TRBJ2-3 | TRBV5-1 | ASSLREDTQY
TRBJ2-5 | TRBV6-6 | ASSYRGGLRGETQY
TRBJ1-4 | TRBV29-1 | SVAGESEKLF
TRBJ2-7 | TRBV30 | AWSFGGPGEQY
TRBJ2-1 | TRBV7-9 | ASSLDLRGAYNEQF
TRBJ1-1 | TRBV5-1 | ASSLAVGGANAEAF
TRBJ1-5 | TRBV19 | ASSVGQPSVAQH
TRBJ1-3 | TRBV14 | ASSQSGRTGAYSGNTIY
TRBJ1-5 | TRBV7-2 | ASSLFRNQPQH
TRBJ2-1 | TRBV10-3 | AITGLANEQF
TRBJ2-1 | TRBV13 | ASSLERRGHEQF
TRBJ1-2 | TRBV30 | AWSPLPPVA
TRBJ1-4 | TRBV7-2 | ASSFTGATNEKLF
TRBJ2-7 | TRBV6-6 | ASSHRGSERDYEQY
TRBJ2-6 | TRBV7-9 | ASSYRLSGANVLT
TRBJ2-5 | TRBV19 | ASSIGTQETQY
TRBJ2-3 | TRBV11-1 | ASRAQGARLDTQY
TRBJ1-2 | TRBV7-9 | ASSFGAGYT
TRBJ1-2 | TRBV25-1 | ASSVTEAGGYT
TRBJ2-1 | TRBV6-5 | ASNPGTGSNEQF
TRBJ1-6 | TRBV11-3 | ASSSRAGALRPLH
TRBJ2-2 | TRBV30 | AWNRLGAGVGYTGELF
TRBJ2-1 | TRBV3-1/TRBV3-2 | ASSLLQGGGAYNEQF
TRBJ1-2 | TRBV3-1/TRBV3-2 | ASSPDVGGTYGYT
TRBJ2-3 | TRBV27 | ASRGTARRTDTQY
TRBJ1-1 | TRBV18 | ASSLDAMNTEAF